This entry lists 5 T cell receptor beta chains sequenced from one sample in a study of lymphopenia after photon versus proton radiotherapy. Profiled with immunoSEQ multiplex PCR; TCRdb holds only in-frame clones, not every one. The repertoire holds approximately 45,000 clones, with over 75% as singletons. This specimen was peripheral blood, taken from a patient treated with photon-based radiotherapy. All receptors come from a middle-aged man with gastric cancer.

This chain uses TRBV5-5 with TRBJ2-5, with 8 bases fitting TRBD1. The V gene's germline CDR1 is SGHKS and CDR2 YYEKEE (reference sequence). After removal of 1 base from V and 5 bases from J, the junction contained 4 bases not matched to a gene. There are 14 residues in the CDR3. DNA for the CDR3: TGTGCCAGCAGCTTGCCCGGACAGGGTGAGACCCAGTACTTC. Protein product: CASSLPGQGETQYF.

This chain connects TRBV5-6 to TRBJ1-4; D not certain. V lost 4 bases, J lost 5 bases, and 12 bases lay in between. Germline-derived CDR1 and CDR2 are SGHDT and YYEEEE. The CDR3 totals 14 residues. The CDR3 DNA reads TGTGCCAGCAGCCCCGGCAGATCCAATGAAAAACTGTTTTTT. This translates into CASSPGRSNEKLFF.

V and J are TRBV18 and TRBJ2-2; D call uncertain. The CDR3 consists of 14 residues. Germline-derived CDR1 and CDR2 are KGHSH and LQKENI. With 3 bases removed from V and 6 bases from J, the gap between germline ends came to 11 bases. CDR3 coding DNA: TGTGCCAGCTCACCTTCGGATGGGCCCGGGGAGCTGTTTTTT. Protein: CASSPSDGPGELFF.

This chain links TRBV4-1 with TRBJ1-1, with 8 bases fitting TRBD1. V shed 2 bases and J 11 bases; nucleotides not matched to a gene: 10. From germline, CDR1 is MGHRA and CDR2 YSYEKL. The CDR3 runs to 14 residues. CDR3 bases: TGCGCCAGCAGCCAACATCCAGGACAGGGACCTGCTTTCTTT. It codes for CASSQHPGQGPAFF.

The rearrangement links TRBV30 to TRBJ2-1; D may be TRBD1 (5 bases). This CDR3 region has 15 residues. CDR1 GTSNPN and CDR2 SVGIG come from the germline V gene (reference sequence). Trimming removed 3 bases at V and 3 bases at J, with 15 bases between. The CDR3 nucleotides read TGTGCCTGGAGGGTAGTTCACAGGAGCTACAATGAGCAGTTCTTC. Translating it yields CAWRVVHRSYNEQFF.